This entry features one T cell receptor (beta chain) sequence. The sample belongs to a study of blood T cell repertoires in COVID-19. Authors' analysis steps: Cell counts per sample came from amplifying reference gene primers. Only in-frame clones appear in the TCRdb table, and some are missing; sequencing was by immunoSEQ multiplex PCR. That table gives V, J and clone size, and the DNA gave D and trimming. The sample records fewer than 110,000 clones, around nine tenths being singletons. Trimming cost V 4 bases and J 3 bases; bases outside gene matches: 10. The CDR3 has 16 residues. Germline-derived CDR1 and CDR2 are MDHEN and SYDVKM.

This receptor was obtained from a woman in her 30s with acute or convalescent COVID-19. The chain is built from TRBV28 and TRBJ1-2, with 8 bases matching TRBD1. The specimen sequenced was peripheral blood. CDR3 residues: CASSSRKPGQDYGYTF. The DNA for the CDR3 is TGTGCCAGCAGTTCCAGAAAGCCGGGACAGGACTATGGCTACACCTTC.